The clone carrying this TCR beta chain came up many times. Its antigen remains unknown. This entry comes from a study of CD8 T cells in ankylosing spondylitis. Study-wide points: Ankylosing spondylitis blood appeared to carry a characteristic TCR beta motif of several highly homologous variants. The disease-linked clones had a CD8+ phenotype and low blood frequencies. Matched ankylosing spondylitis synovial fluid reportedly showed significant enrichment of disease-linked clones.

Quantitative 5'-RACE with molecular barcodes produced the TCR beta libraries. TCRdb reprocessed the 5' RACE reads with MiXCR, giving one entry per CDR3 protein. The table records about 39,000 distinct CDR3 sequences, approximately 10% of them present only once. CDR1 and CDR2 (germline): SGHRS, YFSETQ. The CDR3 spans 16 residues. J was trimmed by 3 bases and V by 0 bases; bases with no gene match: 5. The source material was blood, either unsorted or a sorted T cell fraction (not recorded which). The V gene is TRBV5-1, the J gene TRBJ2-3; 9 positions match TRBD1. The origin of this receptor is a male donor with ankylosing spondylitis or in good health (not recorded which). DNA for the CDR3: TGCGCCAGCAGCTTGGCCGGACAGGGGATAACAGATACGCAGTATTTT. It translates to CASSLAGQGITDTQYF.